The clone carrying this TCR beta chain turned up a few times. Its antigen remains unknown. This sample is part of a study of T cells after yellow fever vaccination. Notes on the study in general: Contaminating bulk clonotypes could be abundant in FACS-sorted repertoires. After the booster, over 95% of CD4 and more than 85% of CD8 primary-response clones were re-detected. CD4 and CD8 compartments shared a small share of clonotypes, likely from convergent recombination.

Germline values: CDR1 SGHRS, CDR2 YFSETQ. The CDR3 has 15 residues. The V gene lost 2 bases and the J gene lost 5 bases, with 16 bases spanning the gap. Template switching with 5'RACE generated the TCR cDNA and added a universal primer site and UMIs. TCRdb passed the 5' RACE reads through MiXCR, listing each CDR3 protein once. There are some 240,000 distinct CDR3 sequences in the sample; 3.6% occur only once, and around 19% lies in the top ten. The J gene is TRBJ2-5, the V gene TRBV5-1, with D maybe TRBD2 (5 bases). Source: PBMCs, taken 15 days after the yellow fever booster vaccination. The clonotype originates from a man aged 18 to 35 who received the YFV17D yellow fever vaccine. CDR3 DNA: TGCGCCAGCAGCTTTCTCGGGGTCGATGGGGAGACCCAGTACTTC. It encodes CASSFLGVDGETQYF.